This is a list of T cell receptor beta chains from one sample in a study of T cell repertoires in cytomegalovirus infection. These receptors have no known antigen. TCRdb processed the reads anew with MiXCR; each CDR3 protein has one entry. The sample holds around 570,000 distinct CDR3 sequences, approximately 40% seen once. The sequencing here drew on cultured PBMCs, taken from culture after CMV antigen stimulation. Source of these receptors: a human donor in good health (CMV status not recorded). Some clones in this sample may be carry-over from other donors' samples. Both conserved end residues are part of each CDR3. The D gene is left open where the match is weak. Not every row has a clone size; where given, it reads once, few, many or a size class.

few | TRBJ2-1 | TRBV10-3 | TRBD2 | CAIKSAREGSDEQFF | TGTGCCATCAAATCCGCGCGGGAGGGATCCGATGAGCAGTTCTTC
- | TRBJ2-7 | TRBV6-2/TRBV6-3 | - | CASSLDHRQVLSYEQYF | TGTGCCAGCAGTCTCGACCATAGACAGGTCCTCTCCTACGAGCAGTACTTC
- | TRBJ1-1 | TRBV12-3/TRBV12-4 | - | CASTGQQKAFF | TGTGCCAGCACCGGACAGCAAAAAGCTTTCTTT
- | TRBJ2-3 | TRBV10-3 | - | CAISDPTAGLEDTQYF | TGTGCCATCAGTGACCCGACAGCCGGGCTGGAAGATACGCAGTATTTT
many | TRBJ2-6 | TRBV7-2 | - | CASSLEGAGANVLTF | TGTGCCAGCAGCTTAGAGGGGGCTGGGGCCAACGTCCTGACTTTC
few | TRBJ2-2 | TRBV12-5 | - | CASGFITPNTGELFF | TGTGCTAGTGGTTTTATCACCCCGAACACCGGGGAGCTGTTTTTT
- | TRBJ2-5 | TRBV18 | - | CASSPRQKETQYF | TGTGCCAGCTCACCAAGGCAGAAAGAGACCCAGTACTTC
- | TRBJ2-1 | TRBV7-6 | - | CASSLRDHNEQFF | TGTGCCAGCAGCTTAAGGGACCACAATGAGCAGTTCTTC
- | TRBJ2-4 | TRBV7-6 | TRBD1 | CASSPYGQGGGIQYF | TGTGCCAGCAGCCCATACGGACAGGGAGGAGGCATTCAGTACTTC
few | TRBJ1-1 | TRBV6-2/TRBV6-3 | TRBD1 | CASSLQGAGVTEAFF | TGTGCCAGCAGTTTGCAGGGGGCTGGAGTCACTGAAGCTTTCTTT
few | TRBJ2-2 | TRBV7-2 | - | CASSSTYTGELFF | TGTGCCAGCAGCTCCACTTACACCGGGGAGCTGTTTTTT
few | TRBJ1-2 | TRBV12-3/TRBV12-4 | TRBD1 | CASSKQGGYGYTF | TGTGCCAGCAGTAAACAGGGGGGCTATGGCTACACCTTC
- | TRBJ1-1 | TRBV20-1 | - | CSARLPGDRDTEAFF | TGCAGTGCTAGGCTCCCGGGCGACCGGGACACTGAAGCTTTCTTT
- | TRBJ2-3 | TRBV20-1 | - | CSATTDDTQYF | TGCAGTGCTACGACTGACGATACGCAGTATTTT
few | TRBJ2-1 | TRBV6-1 | TRBD1 | CASSPNRDRVTYNEQFF | TGTGCCAGCAGTCCAAACCGGGACAGGGTTACCTACAATGAGCAGTTCTTC
few | TRBJ1-1 | TRBV27 | TRBD1 | CASNPGQGLNTEAFF | TGTGCCAGCAACCCCGGACAGGGTCTGAACACTGAAGCTTTCTTT
once | TRBJ2-1 | TRBV18 | TRBD2 | CASSPGLAGGPRNEQFF | TGTGCCAGCTCACCTGGACTAGCGGGAGGGCCGAGGAATGAGCAGTTCTTC
- | TRBJ2-7 | TRBV11-2 | - | CASSLGRQGNYEQYF | TGTGCCAGCAGCTTAGGGCGTCAAGGGAACTACGAGCAGTACTTC
- | TRBJ1-1 | TRBV7-4 | - | CASSPGQQGHTEAFF | TGTGCCAGCAGCCCAGGACAGCAAGGGCACACTGAAGCTTTCTTT
- | TRBJ2-2 | TRBV6-1 | TRBD2 | CASSEERQAGVTGELFF | TGTGCCAGCAGTGAAGAACGGCAAGCGGGGGTCACCGGGGAGCTGTTTTTT
- | TRBJ2-2 | TRBV2 | - | CASSKRDTNTGELFF | TGTGCCAGCAGTAAACGGGACACTAACACCGGGGAGCTGTTTTTT
- | TRBJ1-5 | TRBV6-2/TRBV6-3 | TRBD1 | CASSPRLGQGRGFNQPQHF | TGTGCCAGCAGTCCCCGACTGGGACAGGGTCGGGGATTCAATCAGCCCCAGCATTTT
many | TRBJ1-1 | TRBV7-2 | - | CASSLIGPLMNTEAFF | TGTGCCAGCAGCTTAATCGGTCCCCTAATGAACACTGAAGCTTTCTTT
- | TRBJ2-1 | TRBV5-4 | TRBD2 | CASSFKAGGLNEQFF | TGTGCCAGCAGCTTCAAAGCGGGAGGGCTGAATGAGCAGTTCTTC
many | TRBJ2-7 | TRBV7-9 | - | CASSPSLASAEQYF | TGTGCCAGCAGCCCCTCTCTAGCGTCGGCCGAGCAGTACTTC
- | TRBJ1-2 | TRBV10-3 | - | CAIKPSGRGDYGYTF | TGTGCCATCAAACCCTCTGGCAGGGGTGACTATGGCTACACCTTC
- | TRBJ2-1 | TRBV4-1 | - | CASSQRGLVLHNEQFF | TGCGCCAGCAGCCAACGCGGGCTAGTCCTCCACAATGAGCAGTTCTTC
- | TRBJ1-6 | TRBV7-2 | - | CASSFGAATNSPLHF | TGTGCCAGCAGCTTCGGGGCAGCGACTAATTCACCCCTCCACTTT
- | TRBJ2-6 | TRBV27 | - | CASGSRVSGANVLTF | TGTGCCAGCGGCTCAAGGGTTTCTGGGGCCAACGTCCTGACTTTC
many | TRBJ1-6 | TRBV7-2 | - | CASSLVHPNSPLHF | TGTGCCAGCAGCTTAGTACATCCGAATTCACCCCTCCACTTT
- | TRBJ1-5 | TRBV6-1 | - | CASSEGSRSNQPQHF | TGTGCCAGCAGTGAAGGATCGAGGAGCAATCAGCCCCAGCATTTT
- | TRBJ2-3 | TRBV15 | - | CATSRDRTSDTQYF | TGTGCCACCAGCAGAGATCGGACTTCAGATACGCAGTATTTT
few | TRBJ2-7 | TRBV7-8 | - | CASSLAQTGITSYEQYF | TGTGCCAGCAGCTTAGCTCAGACAGGCATAACATCCTACGAGCAGTACTTC
- | TRBJ2-1 | TRBV12-3/TRBV12-4 | - | CATSPPKRGVFGEQFF | TGTGCCACCAGTCCCCCCAAAAGGGGGGTTTTCGGTGAGCAGTTCTTC
- | TRBJ1-4 | TRBV4-1 | - | CASSQLISEKLFF | TGCGCCAGCAGCCAACTCATTAGTGAAAAACTGTTTTTT
- | TRBJ2-1 | TRBV11-2 | TRBD2 | CASSLVGRGGRNEQFF | TGTGCCAGCAGCTTAGTCGGGCGGGGGGGCCGGAATGAGCAGTTCTTC
few | TRBJ2-7 | TRBV7-2 | TRBD1 | CASSSISDRAWYEQYF | TGTGCCAGCAGCTCCATATCGGACAGGGCCTGGTACGAGCAGTACTTC